The sample holds one count of the clone carrying this T cell receptor (beta chain). Its antigen remains unknown. Germline CDR1 and CDR2: SGHRS and YFSETQ. CDR3 length equals 17 residues. Trimming removed 4 bases from V and 4 bases from J; junction bases left unmatched: 11. The PCR contained 60 Vbeta and 13 Jbeta primers. The data were produced by immunoSEQ multiplex PCR, yet TCRdb's version contains in-frame clones alone and is incomplete. The sample includes around 150,000 clones, around 80% seen only once; the top ten take approximately 2.1%. The entry originates in a study of cytomegalovirus exposure and HLA in healthy donors. Whole-study findings and limits: Researchers had no immune exposure information except CMV serostatus available.

The V gene is TRBV5-1, the J gene TRBJ1-2, with 12 bases identical to TRBD1. Sequenced input: PBMCs. This clonotype originated in a man younger than 45 in good health and CMV-seronegative. The CDR3 sequence is CASSIGGPGQGAYGYTF. The CDR3 DNA is TGCGCCAGCAGCATTGGAGGCCCGGGACAGGGGGCCTATGGCTACACCTTC.